The 18 T cell receptor beta chains listed next were all sequenced from one sample in a study of blood T cell repertoires in COVID-19. Clones were sequenced by immunoSEQ multiplex PCR, and TCRdb holds only the in-frame ones, with some missing. The data hold roughly 190,000 clones, with roughly 76% observed a single time. The sequencing sample was made of peripheral blood. All receptors derive from a woman aged 45-59 years with active or convalescent COVID-19.

The rearrangement links TRBV21-1 to TRBJ2-2; the D call TRBD2 from the table was never checked on the DNA. TRBV21-1 is flagged as a pseudogene. This CDR3 contains 14 residues. The CDR3 spells CASSGSANTGELFF. The DNA of the CDR3 is TGTGCCAGCAGTGGCAGCGCGAACACCGGGGAGCTGTTTTTT.

This clone was seen a few times. The rearrangement links TRBV3-1 (or the pseudogene TRBV3-2) to TRBJ2-5, with D perhaps matching TRBD2 (7 bases). The germline gives CDR1 LGHDT, CDR2 YNNKEL (reference sequence). Between the trimmed V and J ends, which lost 6 bases and 2 bases, there was a span of 10 bases. This CDR3 has 13 amino acids. The CDR3 here is CASRRGGQETQYF. CDR3 bases: TGTGCCAGCAGGAGGGGGGGACAAGAGACCCAGTACTTC.

The chain joins TRBV6-6 to TRBJ1-2, with a tentative D call TRBD1 (6 bases). V lost 4 bases to trimming and J lost 6 bases, with 15 bases between them. This CDR3 comprises 14 residues. The germline gives CDR1 MNHNY, CDR2 SVGAGI (reference sequence). The CDR3 DNA follows: TGTGCCAGCAGTTTGACCGGGACACAAAATGGCTACACCTTC. Translation gives CASSLTGTQNGYTF.

V and J are TRBV6-1 and TRBJ1-1; 8 bases fit TRBD1. Losses at the gene ends were 4 bases for V and 4 bases for J; bases not matched to a gene: 11. Germline-derived CDR1 and CDR2 are MNHNS and SASEGT. The CDR3 length is 16 residues. The CDR3 loop is CASSVGRGLVGTEAFF. The CDR3 bases are TGTGCCAGCAGTGTTGGCAGGGGGCTCGTGGGCACTGAAGCTTTCTTT.

The chain combines TRBV2 with TRBJ2-5; 7 bases are a match to TRBD2. V lost 7 bases, J lost 2 bases, and 7 bases stayed unmatched. The CDR3 covers 14 residues. Germline CDR1 reads SNHLY; CDR2 reads FYNNEI. Here the CDR3 reads CASTRMGGQETQYF. CDR3 nucleotides: TGTGCCAGCACCAGAATGGGGGGGCAAGAGACCCAGTACTTC.

This clone appeared a few times. The genes are TRBV6-6 and TRBJ1-1, with 8 bases that match TRBD1. CDR3 size: 14 residues. The J segment lost 10 bases and the V segment lost 0 bases, leaving 7 bases of the junction unmatched. Germline CDR1 and CDR2: MNHNY and SVGAGI (reference sequence). CDR3 loop: CASSYSGQGDGAFF. The CDR3 DNA reads TGTGCCAGCAGTTACTCAGGACAGGGTGATGGAGCTTTCTTT.

The J gene is TRBJ1-6, the V gene TRBV2; D gene ambiguous. The CDR3 runs to 13 residues. Germline V gene data show CDR1 as SNHLY and CDR2 as FYNNEI. The V gene lost 7 bases and the J gene lost 9 bases, with 13 bases spanning the gap. The CDR3 protein is CASIPGWSSPLHF. The DNA for the CDR3 is TGTGCCAGCATTCCGGGGTGGAGTTCACCCCTCCACTTT.

This clone has a single count. V gene TRBV9 combines with J gene TRBJ1-6, with D possibly matching TRBD1 (5 bases). Germline V gene data show CDR1 as SGDLS and CDR2 as YYNGEE. Trimming left V 1 base short and J 9 bases short, with 17 bases between. The CDR3 runs 16 residues. In DNA, the CDR3 is TGTGCCAGCAGCGTACCGAGGCGGGGCGATGGTTCACCCCTCCACTTT. As protein: CASSVPRRGDGSPLHF.

The chain links TRBV3-1 (or the pseudogene TRBV3-2) to TRBJ1-4; D is uncertain. The CDR3 has 12 residues. Germline V gene data show CDR1 as LGHDT and CDR2 as YNNKEL (reference sequence). V was trimmed by 8 bases and J by 12 bases, leaving 16 bases between them. The CDR3 spells CASAARGRQLFF. The CDR3 DNA is TGTGCCAGCGCCGCGCGTGGGCGACAACTGTTTTTT.

This rearrangement joins TRBV5-1 to TRBJ2-2; 12 bases align to TRBD2. With 4 bases clipped from V and 6 bases from J, the junction kept 7 bases outside the gene matches. The CDR3 contains 16 residues. The V gene's germline CDR1 is SGHRS and CDR2 YFSETQ. CDR3 in DNA: TGCGCCAGCAGCCTATCTAGCGGGGGGGCCCCCGGGGAGCTGTTTTTT. Translation gives CASSLSSGGAPGELFF.

The chain combines TRBV19 with TRBJ1-1, with 8 bases aligning to TRBD1. The CDR3 runs to 15 residues. Per the germline V gene, CDR1 is LNHDA and CDR2 is SQIVND (reference sequence). Losses at the gene ends were 3 bases for V and 4 bases for J; bases not matched to a gene: 7. The CDR3 protein is CASSIWQGAPTEAFF. The CDR3 nucleotides are TGTGCCAGTAGTATCTGGCAGGGGGCGCCCACTGAAGCTTTCTTT.

As DNA, the CDR3 is TGTGCCAGCAGCCGAGGACAGGACTACGAGCAGTACTTC. Protein: CASSRGQDYEQYF. This chain joins TRBV7-9 and TRBJ2-7; 7 positions match TRBD1. V was pared by 5 bases and J by 3 bases, with 4 bases of the junction left unmatched. The CDR3 has 13 amino acids. Germline CDR1 reads SEHNR; CDR2 reads FQNEAQ (reference sequence).

This clone was recorded once. This rearrangement joins TRBV19 to TRBJ1-5, with D possibly TRBD1 on 5 matching bases. Germline values: CDR1 LNHDA, CDR2 SQIVND (reference sequence). The CDR3 extends over 15 amino acids. V lost 6 bases and J lost 0, with 12 bases in between. The CDR3 loop reads CASRTTDYSNQPQHF. The CDR3 coding sequence is TGTGCCAGTAGGACGACAGATTATAGCAATCAGCCCCAGCATTTT. Full variable domain (missing parts from reference TRBV19 and TRBJ1-5): DGGITQSPKYLFRKEGQNVTLSCEQNLNHDAMYWYRQDPGQGLRLIYYSQIVNDFQKGDIAEGYSVSREKKESFPLTVTSAQKNPTAFYLCASRTTDYSNQPQHFGDGTRLSIL.

This sequence joins TRBV29-1 and TRBJ1-2, with 10 bases that match TRBD1. The CDR3 spans 15 residues. V lost 7 bases, J lost 2 bases, and 10 bases stayed unmatched. The germline V gene has CDR1 SQVTM and CDR2 ANQGSEA. In DNA form, the CDR3 reads TGCAGCGCCAACTCTCCGGGACAGGGGAACTATGGCTACACCTTC. Encoded protein: CSANSPGQGNYGYTF.

V gene TRBV6-5 combines with J gene TRBJ2-5, with D maybe TRBD2 (5 bases). Trimming took off 8 bases at V and 3 bases at J, with 19 bases between the two ends. This CDR3 is 15 amino acids long. Germline lookup yields CDR1 MNHEY and CDR2 SVGAGI. The CDR3 reads CASGYGWRTEETQYF. CDR3 nucleotides: TGTGCCAGCGGATACGGGTGGAGGACCGAAGAGACCCAGTACTTC.

The rearrangement joins TRBV15 to TRBJ2-5; D remains ambiguous. Germline CDR1 LNHNV, CDR2 YYDKDF (reference sequence). The CDR3 is 15 residues long. Trimming shortened V by 5 bases and J by 2 bases, and 15 bases separated the two germline ends. This chain's CDR3 is CATSLQRNKQETQYF. CDR3 DNA: TGTGCCACCAGCTTACAGAGAAACAAGCAAGAGACCCAGTACTTC.

The rearrangement uses TRBV9 and TRBJ2-3, with 8 nucleotides matching TRBD2. Germline lookup yields CDR1 SGDLS and CDR2 YYNGEE. The CDR3 is 16 residues long. The J segment lost 0 bases and the V segment lost 3 bases, leaving 6 bases of the junction unmatched. The DNA for the CDR3 is TGTGCCAGCAGCGCGCGGGGGGAGGCTAGCACAGATACGCAGTATTTT. Protein sequence: CASSARGEASTDTQYF.

This chain connects TRBV7-8 to TRBJ2-7, with 16 positions matching TRBD2. The V gene end was trimmed by 5 bases and the J gene end by 2 bases; junction bases not matched to a gene: 12. This CDR3 comprises 19 residues. Germline CDR1 reads SGHVS; CDR2 reads FQNEAQ. CDR3 amino acids: CASSTASGTSGGAPYEQYF. The CDR3 coding sequence is TGTGCCAGCAGCACCGCCTCCGGGACTAGCGGGGGGGCCCCCTACGAGCAGTACTTC.